This is a list of T cell receptor beta chains from one sample in a study of early T cells in non-severe SARS-CoV-2 infection. MiXCR, applied by TCRdb to the 5' RACE reads, yields one record per CDR3 protein. The table has 70,000 to 95,000 distinct CDR3 sequences, about 15% seen once. The sample consisted of whole blood. The receptors come from an adult who was a healthcare worker with PCR-confirmed SARS-CoV-2 infection or an uninfected control (not recorded which). The conserved cysteine and the conserved F or W are not part of the CDR3 here. A D gene is named only where the DNA matches it firmly. A row's size may be missing; if present it is once, few, many or a size class.

J,D,size,V,CDR3
TRBJ1-1,NA,few,TRBV2,ATEGHLNTEAF
TRBJ2-3,NA,NA,TRBV28,ASSREQAADTQY
TRBJ2-1,TRBD1,NA,TRBV7-2,ASSPRQGRNEQF
TRBJ2-7,TRBD1,few,TRBV29-1,SAVGQYEQY
TRBJ2-1,TRBD1,once,TRBV19,ASSRTGTGNYNEQF
TRBJ2-2,NA,few,TRBV5-1,ASQKGGSAGELF
TRBJ2-2,TRBD2,NA,TRBV10-2,ASINSGKSGELF
TRBJ1-6,NA,NA,TRBV3-1,ASSQEGSPLH
TRBJ1-1,NA,many,TRBV10-3,AISEVGTEAF
TRBJ2-7,NA,NA,TRBV28,ASSWVGPAATYEQY
TRBJ2-1,TRBD2,few,TRBV27,ASRSGSQYNEQF
TRBJ1-6,NA,NA,TRBV7-9,ASSLDGAGNSPLH
TRBJ1-5,NA,few,TRBV20-1,SARPYRDPEFQGNQPQH
TRBJ1-4,NA,NA,TRBV12-3/TRBV12-4,ASSGDGSEKLF
TRBJ2-1,NA,NA,TRBV11-2,ASSLVGLADYNEQF
TRBJ1-1,NA,few,TRBV2,ASSEGPEAF
TRBJ2-5,TRBD2,few,TRBV19,ASSFGGGTTQETQY
TRBJ2-5,TRBD2,NA,TRBV9,ASSVGGLAVRETQY
TRBJ2-3,NA,few,TRBV27,ASMRRGGVGTDTQY
TRBJ2-7,NA,many,TRBV14,ASSQDTSYEQY
TRBJ2-3,TRBD2,NA,TRBV20-1,SADGTSVTDTQY
TRBJ1-6,TRBD1,many,TRBV20-1,SARETGFFNSPLH
TRBJ1-2,NA,NA,TRBV18,ASSPQGIDGYT
TRBJ2-5,TRBD2,few,TRBV12-3/TRBV12-4,ASSSQTSGRAGETQY
TRBJ2-1,TRBD1,NA,TRBV3-1,ASSRGTGVHYEQF
TRBJ1-3,NA,NA,TRBV12-3/TRBV12-4,ASRIGGAGNTIY
TRBJ2-1,TRBD2,NA,TRBV2,ASSGTRQNEQF
TRBJ2-1,TRBD2,few,TRBV19,ASSPGLAGEQF
TRBJ1-6,NA,NA,TRBV30,AWSQPQSSYNSPLH
TRBJ2-1,TRBD2,NA,TRBV28,ASSSLAGGRFNNEQF
TRBJ2-7,NA,few,TRBV20-1,SARDGGRPYEQY
TRBJ2-7,NA,NA,TRBV7-9,ASSPKSADSYEQY
TRBJ2-2,NA,few,TRBV29-1,SVERTPNTGELF
TRBJ2-7,NA,few,TRBV12-3/TRBV12-4,ASSLFGHRGLVQY
TRBJ2-3,NA,NA,TRBV6-5,ASSYSIGGRQY
TRBJ2-2,NA,NA,TRBV5-1,ASSLTGSNTGELF
TRBJ2-2,NA,few,TRBV30,AWSRGLVGELF
TRBJ1-1,NA,few,TRBV9,ASSARDGASGLEAF
TRBJ2-5,NA,NA,TRBV11-3,ASSARDGEETQY
TRBJ2-7,NA,few,TRBV6-6,AGRGGLGSYEQY
TRBJ2-7,TRBD2,many,TRBV5-1,ASSPSGGSYEQY
TRBJ1-6,NA,NA,TRBV7-9,ASTTTGVPNSPLH
TRBJ2-7,NA,few,TRBV20-1,SANRDSPYEQY
TRBJ1-2,NA,many,TRBV20-1,SAAKQGSIGYT
TRBJ2-3,NA,few,TRBV10-1,ASSDMGARDTQY
TRBJ1-6,NA,few,TRBV20-1,SARDRPTNNSPLH
TRBJ2-7,TRBD1,NA,TRBV11-2,ASSPARQGLRDEQY
TRBJ2-7,TRBD2,NA,TRBV11-2,ASSLITSGSSEQY
TRBJ1-2,TRBD1,many,TRBV20-1,SARAMGDRGYSGYT
TRBJ2-3,TRBD2,few,TRBV4-1,ASSQEPGLAGGVTQY
TRBJ1-5,NA,few,TRBV21-1,ASSNEPALTGGGQPQH
TRBJ2-2,TRBD1,many,TRBV18,ASSPQQGDTGELF
TRBJ1-1,NA,few,TRBV30,AWSGGGLNTEAF
TRBJ1-1,NA,few,TRBV5-5,ASSATGRNTEAF
TRBJ1-2,NA,few,TRBV30,AWSPGGYGYT
TRBJ1-4,NA,NA,TRBV20-1,SARSPLGGRGEKLF
TRBJ2-1,NA,NA,TRBV12-3/TRBV12-4,ASRDPGSQRNEQF
TRBJ2-3,NA,few,TRBV6-6,ASTLEGDTQY
TRBJ2-7,NA,NA,TRBV25-1,AINKWGDNEQY
TRBJ2-3,NA,NA,TRBV5-4,ASSFSQLNTDTQY